This T cell receptor (beta chain) is from a study of blood T cell repertoires in COVID-19. Across the whole study: COVID-19 samples, acute and convalescent, were from the United States, Italy and Spain.

Cohort placement rested on clinical history that participants reported themselves. Cohort 3 recovery required two negative PCRs, clearance, or symptom resolution. Germline V gene sequence: CDR1 SGHTA, CDR2 FQGTGA. This CDR3 region has 14 residues. V lost 6 bases, J lost 5 bases, and 7 bases stayed unmatched. Per the original data handling: Reference gene primer amplification gave nucleated cell count estimates. TCRdb keeps only in-frame clones here, not all; method: immunoSEQ multiplex PCR. V, J and clone size are taken as reported in that table, and D and trimming were inferred from the DNA itself. The table lists roughly 170,000 clones, approximately 86% of them singletons.

This receptor was taken from a man aged 60 to 69 who had recovered from COVID-19. Sequenced sample: PBMCs or T cells enriched from blood (not recorded which). The rearrangement links TRBV7-3 to TRBJ2-1; 7 nucleotides agree with TRBD2. CDR3 bases: TGTGCCAGCAGACTCGTAGCGGGTGACAATGAGCAGTTCTTC. Residues: CASRLVAGDNEQFF.